This T cell receptor (beta chain) originates from a study of OX40 agonist ivuxolimab in advanced cancers. Study-level background: Prior therapy, whether anti-PD-1, anti-PD-L1 or anti-CTLA-4, was allowed, and roughly 40% had some.

Trimming took 7 bases from V and 5 from J, leaving 17 bases between them. Looked up from germline, CDR1 is GTSNPN and CDR2 is SVGIG (reference sequence). This CDR3 region has 13 residues. Generated by immunoSEQ multiplex PCR, the TCRdb table keeps only in-frame clones and is missing some. Here the sample spans 60,000 or so clones, less than 90% being singletons. The source was CD4+ or CD8+ T cells sorted from blood, collected in a trial of the OX40 agonist ivuxolimab. This chain links TRBV30 with TRBJ1-1, with a possible D match to TRBD1 (5 bases). This clonotype was obtained from an adult with an advanced solid tumor such as melanoma, head and neck, liver or kidney cancer. The CDR3 coding sequence is TGTGCCTTTTCCCAGGCAGGGAGGACTGAAGCTTTCTTT. It is translated as CAFSQAGRTEAFF.